Listed below are T cell receptor beta chains from one sample, sequenced in a study of T cells in localized non-small cell lung cancer. TCRdb's table, derived via immunoSEQ multiplex PCR, lists solely in-frame clones and lacks some. The data contain about 28,000 clones, approximately 90% of them singletons. Specimen: peripheral blood, collected before any cancer treatment. These receptors were taken from a female donor over 55 with stage I lung adenocarcinoma. CDR3s include the opening cysteine and the closing phenylalanine or tryptophan. The order of the fields is clone size, V gene, D gene, J gene, CDR3 protein, CDR3 DNA. A D gene is named only where the DNA matches it firmly. Clone size is stated in some rows and not others, as once, few, many or a class when expanded.

abundance: once
v_gene: TRBV6-1
d_gene: TRBD1
j_gene: TRBJ2-5
CDR3aa: CASSEVQGAVQETQYF
CDR3nt: TGTGCCAGCAGTGAGGTACAGGGGGCGGTACAAGAGACCCAGTACTTC

abundance: .
v_gene: TRBV4-1
d_gene: .
j_gene: TRBJ1-1
CDR3aa: CASSHPLVGENTEAFF
CDR3nt: TGCGCCAGCAGCCATCCACTGGTCGGGGAGAACACTGAAGCTTTCTTT

abundance: .
v_gene: TRBV29-1
d_gene: .
j_gene: TRBJ1-3
CDR3aa: CSFVRGGIGNTIYF
CDR3nt: TGCAGCTTTGTCCGCGGGGGGATAGGAAACACCATATATTTT

abundance: .
v_gene: TRBV4-1
d_gene: .
j_gene: TRBJ2-7
CDR3aa: CASSPLGGLYEQYF
CDR3nt: TGCGCCAGCAGCCCGTTAGGGGGACTTTACGAGCAGTACTTC

abundance: .
v_gene: TRBV5-1
d_gene: .
j_gene: TRBJ2-5
CDR3aa: CASSLAPSVASETQYF
CDR3nt: TGCGCCAGCAGCTTGGCCCCGTCGGTAGCGAGCGAGACCCAGTACTTC

abundance: .
v_gene: TRBV19
d_gene: TRBD1
j_gene: TRBJ2-2
CDR3aa: CASLQPQGAGGELFF
CDR3nt: TGTGCCAGTCTCCAACCGCAGGGGGCGGGCGGGGAGCTGTTTTTT

abundance: .
v_gene: TRBV29-1
d_gene: .
j_gene: TRBJ1-1
CDR3aa: CSVIRNRQNTEAFF
CDR3nt: TGCAGCGTCATCAGGAACAGGCAGAACACTGAAGCTTTCTTT

abundance: .
v_gene: TRBV28
d_gene: .
j_gene: TRBJ2-7
CDR3aa: CASSHNREQYF
CDR3nt: TGTGCCAGCAGTCATAATCGGGAGCAGTACTTC

abundance: few
v_gene: TRBV7-2
d_gene: TRBD1
j_gene: TRBJ1-2
CDR3aa: CASSQDRSYGYTF
CDR3nt: TGTGCCAGCAGCCAGGACAGGAGCTATGGCTACACCTTC

abundance: .
v_gene: TRBV6-6
d_gene: .
j_gene: TRBJ1-5
CDR3aa: CASRPDRIQPQHF
CDR3nt: TGTGCCAGCAGGCCCGACAGGATTCAGCCCCAGCATTTT

abundance: .
v_gene: TRBV19
d_gene: .
j_gene: TRBJ1-1
CDR3aa: CASSIVLYTEAFF
CDR3nt: TGTGCCAGTAGTATAGTTTTGTACACTGAAGCTTTCTTT

abundance: .
v_gene: TRBV30
d_gene: .
j_gene: TRBJ1-3
CDR3aa: CAWGTTGWGNTIYF
CDR3nt: TGTGCCTGGGGAACCACAGGGTGGGGAAACACCATATATTTT

abundance: .
v_gene: TRBV10-3
d_gene: .
j_gene: TRBJ1-6
CDR3aa: CAISESNSGTPLHF
CDR3nt: TGTGCCATCAGTGAGTCGAACTCGGGGACACCCCTCCACTTT

abundance: .
v_gene: TRBV5-5
d_gene: TRBD2
j_gene: TRBJ2-3
CDR3aa: CASSPNSGRGADTQYF
CDR3nt: TGTGCCAGCAGCCCCAATAGCGGGAGAGGGGCAGATACGCAGTATTTT

abundance: .
v_gene: TRBV19
d_gene: .
j_gene: TRBJ2-7
CDR3aa: CASSISRAGIAYEQYF
CDR3nt: TGTGCCAGTAGTATATCGAGGGCAGGGATAGCTTACGAGCAGTACTTC

abundance: .
v_gene: TRBV28
d_gene: TRBD2
j_gene: TRBJ2-3
CDR3aa: CASSPAGATDTQYF
CDR3nt: TGTGCCAGCAGTCCGGCGGGAGCTACAGATACGCAGTATTTT

abundance: .
v_gene: TRBV30
d_gene: TRBD1
j_gene: TRBJ1-2
CDR3aa: CASSKPGQKYYGYTF
CDR3nt: TGTGCCTCTAGTAAACCGGGACAGAAATATTATGGCTACACCTTC

abundance: few
v_gene: TRBV18
d_gene: .
j_gene: TRBJ2-6
CDR3aa: CASSLGRPISGANVLTF
CDR3nt: TGTGCCAGCTCACTCGGCAGACCCATCTCTGGGGCCAACGTCCTGACTTTC

abundance: .
v_gene: TRBV2
d_gene: TRBD1
j_gene: TRBJ1-2
CDR3aa: CASSSDHRTGEGYTF
CDR3nt: TGTGCCAGCAGCTCAGATCACCGGACAGGGGAAGGCTACACCTTC

abundance: .
v_gene: TRBV28
d_gene: .
j_gene: TRBJ2-1
CDR3aa: CASSQIMGEQFF
CDR3nt: TGTGCCAGCAGCCAAATAATGGGCGAGCAGTTCTTC

abundance: .
v_gene: TRBV30
d_gene: .
j_gene: TRBJ2-7
CDR3aa: CAWSVLTADNEQYF
CDR3nt: TGTGCCTGGAGTGTACTGACAGCAGATAACGAGCAGTACTTC

abundance: .
v_gene: TRBV9
d_gene: TRBD2
j_gene: TRBJ2-3
CDR3aa: CASSWTSGDTQYF
CDR3nt: TGTGCCAGCAGCTGGACTAGCGGAGATACGCAGTATTTT

abundance: .
v_gene: TRBV6-5
d_gene: .
j_gene: TRBJ1-1
CDR3aa: CASSYAGSGTEAFF
CDR3nt: TGTGCCAGCAGTTACGCAGGGTCGGGGACTGAAGCTTTCTTT

abundance: .
v_gene: TRBV18
d_gene: .
j_gene: TRBJ2-3
CDR3aa: CASSPRRGGTDTQYF
CDR3nt: TGTGCCAGCTCACCAAGGAGGGGGGGCACAGATACGCAGTATTTT

abundance: .
v_gene: TRBV5-1
d_gene: .
j_gene: TRBJ2-5
CDR3aa: CASSSLGPEGQYF
CDR3nt: TGCGCCAGCAGTTCACTAGGACCAGAAGGCCAGTACTTC

abundance: once
v_gene: TRBV9
d_gene: .
j_gene: TRBJ1-1
CDR3aa: CASSVEDEAFF
CDR3nt: TGTGCCAGCAGCGTCGAGGATGAAGCTTTCTTT

abundance: once
v_gene: TRBV7-2
d_gene: .
j_gene: TRBJ2-3
CDR3aa: CASQAGSTDTQYF
CDR3nt: TGTGCCAGCCAAGCGGGCAGCACAGATACGCAGTATTTT

abundance: .
v_gene: TRBV28
d_gene: .
j_gene: TRBJ1-5
CDR3aa: CASSLSGDSNQPQHF
CDR3nt: TGTGCCAGCAGTTTGTCGGGAGATAGCAATCAGCCCCAGCATTTT

abundance: .
v_gene: TRBV2
d_gene: .
j_gene: TRBJ2-2
CDR3aa: CASSYLRAGELFF
CDR3nt: TGTGCCAGCTCATACCTACGGGCCGGGGAGCTGTTTTTT

abundance: .
v_gene: TRBV19
d_gene: .
j_gene: TRBJ1-2
CDR3aa: CASSLSPGLSYTF
CDR3nt: TGTGCCAGTAGTCTTTCCCCAGGTCTCAGCTACACCTTC

abundance: .
v_gene: TRBV19
d_gene: .
j_gene: TRBJ2-3
CDR3aa: CASTLAVSTDTQYF
CDR3nt: TGTGCCAGTACGCTAGCTGTTAGCACAGATACGCAGTATTTT

abundance: .
v_gene: TRBV28
d_gene: .
j_gene: TRBJ1-2
CDR3aa: CASRSLGTGYTF
CDR3nt: TGTGCCAGCAGATCTCTCGGGACAGGCTACACCTTC

abundance: .
v_gene: TRBV12-5
d_gene: .
j_gene: TRBJ2-3
CDR3aa: CASAPGSRTDTQYF
CDR3nt: TGTGCTAGTGCTCCGGGATCCCGCACAGATACGCAGTATTTT